These 9 T cell receptor beta chains originate from one sample sequenced in a study of monozygotic twins with inflammatory bowel disease. TCRdb reprocessed the 5' RACE reads and reports one entry per CDR3 protein, with no DNA. The specimen's table records approximately 330,000 distinct CDR3 sequences. The sequenced sample was blood. The receptors shown here come from a human donor with ulcerative colitis or Crohn's disease, or a healthy co-twin of an affected twin (not recorded which).

The V call is TRBV20-1, the J call TRBJ2-3; TCRdb reports TRBD2, a call that lacks DNA to check it against. This CDR3 contains 15 residues. Germline values: CDR1 DFQATT, CDR2 SNEGSKA (reference sequence). CDR3 residues: CSARDARLAGDTQYF.

The rearrangement uses TRBV3-1 and TRBJ1-1. The CDR3 extends over 14 amino acids. Per germline, CDR1 LGHDT and CDR2 YNNKEL (reference sequence). CDR3 sequence: CASRHRDSGTEAFF.

The chain has TRBV12-3 or TRBV12-4 and TRBJ2-7. The CDR3 length is 12 residues. Here the CDR3 reads CASSSHGYEQYF.

The V gene is TRBV12-3 or TRBV12-4, the J gene TRBJ2-2; TCRdb selects TRBD2, and the lack of DNA leaves this call unchecked. The CDR3 loop spans 15 amino acids. CDR3 protein: CASSLVSRDTGELFF.

The chain has TRBV5-6 and TRBJ2-3; TCRdb's D gene call, TRBD1, goes unchecked for lack of DNA. Germline CDR1 is SGHDT and CDR2 is YYEEEE. CDR3 length: 15 amino acids. The CDR3 loop reads CASSPLITSTDTQYF.

The rearrangement links TRBV30 to TRBJ2-2. Germline CDR1 and CDR2: GTSNPN and SVGIG (reference sequence). The CDR3 is 12 residues long. This chain's CDR3 is CAWSVRTGELFF. The full variable domain, in which reference TRBV30 and TRBJ2-2 provide the parts outside the CDR3, is SQTIHQWPATLVQPVGSPLSLECTVEGTSNPNLYWYRQAAGRGLQLLFYSVGIGQISSEVPQNLSASRPQDRQFILSSKKLLLSDSGFYLCAWSVRTGELFFGEGSRLTVL.

The chain employs TRBV5-1 and TRBJ1-5. CDR1 and CDR2 from the germline V gene are SGHRS and YFSETQ. The length of the CDR3 is 13 residues. CDR3 loop: CASSLAPAQPQHF.

The V call is TRBV7-2, the J call TRBJ1-6; TCRdb proposes TRBD1, but this gene call is untestable without DNA. Germline-derived CDR1 and CDR2 are SGHTA and FQGNSA. This CDR3 region has 13 residues. CDR3 residues: CASSLGGNSPLHF.

The chain recombines TRBV4-1 with TRBJ2-3; TCRdb lists TRBD1, though no DNA is available to test this call. There are 20 residues in the CDR3. Germline CDR1 is MGHRA and CDR2 is YSYEKL. The CDR3 protein is CASSQEERGQGKPSTDTQYF.